This TCR beta chain was retrieved from a study of cytotoxic CD8 clonotypes in ibrutinib-treated CLL. Study summary: Researchers reported 11 to 12 relapsed/refractory and fewer than 16 treatment-naive patients, 17 to 18 of them IGHV unmutated. Samples averaged around 280,000 productive templates and approximately 100,000 productive rearrangements. Partial responders around 25, complete 2; roughly 12 progressed and roughly 15 stayed in remission by median around 68 months.

Germline V gene lookup returns CDR1 SGHRS and CDR2 YFSETQ. Deletions cut 1 base from V and 0 bases from J, with 10 bases between. The CDR3 loop spans 16 amino acids. Repertoires were generated with immunoSEQ multiplex PCR, while TCRdb's copy carries only in-frame clones and drops some. The sample carries over 110,000 clones, approximately 90% recorded once. The sequence was collected from a human donor with chronic lymphocytic leukemia. The chain couples TRBV5-1 to TRBJ2-2; TRBD2 is a possible D gene (5 bases). The sample here was PBMCs, taken after 12 months of ibrutinib treatment. The CDR3 nucleotides are TGCGCCAGCAGCTTGTTGCGACTAACGAACACCGGGGAGCTGTTTTTT. It encodes CASSLLRLTNTGELFF.